The 8 T cell receptor beta chains given below trace back to one sample, sequenced in a study of PD-1 blockade in classical Hodgkin lymphoma. The protocol was immunoSEQ multiplex PCR, while the TCRdb copy is restricted to in-frame clones and leaves out a portion. The table has roughly 150,000 clones, about four fifths seen once. All patients experienced relapse after autologous stem cell transplantation, and brentuximab vedotin exposure was variable. Material: peripheral blood mononuclear cells (PBMCs), obtained before the second cycle of nivolumab. The receptors derive from a human donor with classical Hodgkin lymphoma.

The chain is built from TRBV10-3 and TRBJ2-7; 9 bases are shared with TRBD1. There are 12 residues in the CDR3. CDR1 is ENHRY and CDR2 is SYGVKD in the germline V gene. V gave up 10 bases and J gave up 6 bases; unmatched junction bases: 7. The CDR3 DNA is TGTGCCACTGCTAGGACAGGGGCCGAGCAGTACTTC. Residues: CATARTGAEQYF.

This clone was found a few times. CDR3 in DNA: TGTGCCAGCAGCCCACAGGGGGGAGGCGGGGAGCTGTTTTTT. Its protein product is CASSPQGGGGELFF. The V and J genes are TRBV7-2 and TRBJ2-2; TRBD1 matches 8 bases. Germline CDR1 and CDR2: SGHTA and FQGNSA. The J segment lost 7 bases and the V segment lost 5 bases, leaving 6 bases of the junction unmatched. This CDR3 is 14 amino acids long.

V and J are TRBV30 and TRBJ2-3; tentative D call: TRBD1 (6 bases). The CDR3 contains 13 residues. Germline CDR1 is GTSNPN and CDR2 is SVGIG (reference sequence). Trimming pared 4 bases from V and 4 bases from J, leaving 12 bases between. The CDR3 DNA is TGTGCCTGGAATCAGGGGTGGGCAGATACGCAGTATTTT. Translation gives CAWNQGWADTQYF.

The chain links TRBV28 to TRBJ2-2; D remains unclear. Trimming took off 7 bases at V and 1 base at J, with 4 bases between the two ends. This CDR3 comprises 12 residues. Germline V gene sequence: CDR1 MDHEN, CDR2 SYDVKM. The CDR3 loop is CASKENTGELFF. CDR3 in DNA: TGTGCCAGCAAGGAGAACACCGGGGAGCTGTTTTTT.

The chain uses TRBV20-1 and TRBJ2-5, with 7 bases aligning to TRBD2. There are 11 residues in the CDR3. After removal of 2 bases from V and 7 bases from J, the junction contained 1 base not matched to a gene. CDR1 and CDR2 from the germline V gene are DFQATT and SNEGSKA (reference sequence). The CDR3 spells CSARTGGTQYF. The CDR3 DNA reads as TGCAGTGCTAGAACGGGGGGGACCCAGTACTTC.

The CDR3 bases are TGCGCCAGCAGCTTGACCCGACGAGGGGAGTTTAATGGCTACACCTTC. Its protein is CASSLTRRGEFNGYTF. The chain couples TRBV5-1 to TRBJ1-2, with D perhaps matching TRBD1 (5 bases). The V and J ends lost 1 base and 6 bases respectively, with 19 bases between them. The CDR3 loop spans 16 amino acids. Germline V gene data show CDR1 as SGHRS and CDR2 as YFSETQ.

This clone has just one count. This chain joins TRBV6-4 and TRBJ2-2, with D uncertain. Trimming removed 4 bases from V and 2 bases from J, with 5 bases in between. Germline V CDR1 and CDR2: MRHNA, SNTAGT. This CDR3 is built from 13 residues. The DNA for the CDR3 is TGTGCCAGCAGTGGTGAAAACACCGGGGAGCTGTTTTTT. It is translated as CASSGENTGELFF.

As DNA, the CDR3 is TGTGCCAGCAGTTCCGATCGGACCCAGTACTTC. It encodes CASSSDRTQYF. This chain links TRBV28 with TRBJ2-5; D unresolved. V dropped 4 bases and J dropped 7 bases, with 7 bases sitting between them. Germline CDR1 MDHEN, CDR2 SYDVKM. This CDR3 region has 11 residues.